This TCR beta chain was recorded in a study of long-term antiretroviral therapy in people with HIV. Study-level findings and limits: HIV repertoires had narrower CDR3 length ranges than controls. Investigators report no available data on ART adherence, viral resistance or therapy changes.

At the survey level, the v3.0 immunoSEQ assay was run. Clones were read by immunoSEQ multiplex PCR, and TCRdb kept only the in-frame ones, dropping some. The sample shows approximately 29,000 clones, roughly 84% of them seen only once. This clone has just a few counts. As yet, its antigen is unknown. Each HIV-infected participant was given treatment in the United States. The clonotype comes from a man younger than 35 with HIV. Sequenced material: unsorted PBMCs, taken 0.4 years after starting antiretroviral therapy.

The DNA for the CDR3 is TGTGCCAGCAGTTCCCTGGAGCGGGAGCACACCGGGGAGCTGTTTTTT. Residues: CASSSLEREHTGELFF. This rearrangement joins TRBV27 to TRBJ2-2, with TRBD2 matching 8 bases. V gave up 4 bases and J gave up 3 bases; unmatched junction bases: 7. This CDR3 comprises 16 residues. In germline, CDR1 is MNHEY, CDR2 SMNVEV (reference sequence).